This entry describes one TCR beta chain. This specimen belongs to a study of blood T cell repertoires in COVID-19. In the study overall: Nucleic acid was either cDNA or gDNA, and it came from T cells, B-cell-depleted T cells, or PBMCs.

V lost 7 bases to trimming and J lost 3 bases; unmatched junction nucleotides: 6. The CDR3 totals 15 residues. The germline gives CDR1 LGHDT, CDR2 YNNKEL (reference sequence). Sequenced by immunoSEQ multiplex PCR; TCRdb stores in-frame clones only, minus some. The table lists 200,000 to 250,000 clones, 86% of them singletons. The V and J genes are TRBV3-1 (or the pseudogene TRBV3-2) and TRBJ2-1; 10 nucleotides agree with TRBD2. This clonotype was obtained from a woman aged 50 to 65 with COVID-19, enrolled during active disease. Sequencing was done on a sample of peripheral blood. The CDR3 loop reads CASTSGGEYYNEQFF. The CDR3 nucleotides read TGTGCCAGCACTAGCGGGGGTGAATACTACAATGAGCAGTTCTTC.